This section outlines one TCR beta chain sequence together with its context. The sample comes from a study of blood T cells in healthy people across ages. Germline V lookup: CDR1 MDHEN, CDR2 SYDVKM. The germline V and J ends were trimmed by 4 bases and 7 bases, with 32 bases remaining between them. The CDR3 runs to 19 residues. In terms of origin and age, donors were healthy Caucasian individuals from Russia aged roughly 6 to 95. For the second PCR, which ran for about 6 to 11 cycles, a sample-barcoded 5' primer and a J-beta primer mix were used. Via MiXCR, TCRdb re-called the 5' RACE reads, giving one row per CDR3 protein. The sample carries about 800,000 distinct CDR3 sequences, 58% recorded once.

The sequence was collected from a man younger than 45 in good health. The sequenced sample consisted of blood. The V call is TRBV28, the J call TRBJ2-7, with a weak D call TRBD2 (6 bases). In DNA form, the CDR3 reads TGTGCCAGCAGTTCCCTATCCCTCGGGACTCCTCCCTCTCCGAGGGAGCAGTACTTC. The encoded protein is CASSSLSLGTPPSPREQYF.